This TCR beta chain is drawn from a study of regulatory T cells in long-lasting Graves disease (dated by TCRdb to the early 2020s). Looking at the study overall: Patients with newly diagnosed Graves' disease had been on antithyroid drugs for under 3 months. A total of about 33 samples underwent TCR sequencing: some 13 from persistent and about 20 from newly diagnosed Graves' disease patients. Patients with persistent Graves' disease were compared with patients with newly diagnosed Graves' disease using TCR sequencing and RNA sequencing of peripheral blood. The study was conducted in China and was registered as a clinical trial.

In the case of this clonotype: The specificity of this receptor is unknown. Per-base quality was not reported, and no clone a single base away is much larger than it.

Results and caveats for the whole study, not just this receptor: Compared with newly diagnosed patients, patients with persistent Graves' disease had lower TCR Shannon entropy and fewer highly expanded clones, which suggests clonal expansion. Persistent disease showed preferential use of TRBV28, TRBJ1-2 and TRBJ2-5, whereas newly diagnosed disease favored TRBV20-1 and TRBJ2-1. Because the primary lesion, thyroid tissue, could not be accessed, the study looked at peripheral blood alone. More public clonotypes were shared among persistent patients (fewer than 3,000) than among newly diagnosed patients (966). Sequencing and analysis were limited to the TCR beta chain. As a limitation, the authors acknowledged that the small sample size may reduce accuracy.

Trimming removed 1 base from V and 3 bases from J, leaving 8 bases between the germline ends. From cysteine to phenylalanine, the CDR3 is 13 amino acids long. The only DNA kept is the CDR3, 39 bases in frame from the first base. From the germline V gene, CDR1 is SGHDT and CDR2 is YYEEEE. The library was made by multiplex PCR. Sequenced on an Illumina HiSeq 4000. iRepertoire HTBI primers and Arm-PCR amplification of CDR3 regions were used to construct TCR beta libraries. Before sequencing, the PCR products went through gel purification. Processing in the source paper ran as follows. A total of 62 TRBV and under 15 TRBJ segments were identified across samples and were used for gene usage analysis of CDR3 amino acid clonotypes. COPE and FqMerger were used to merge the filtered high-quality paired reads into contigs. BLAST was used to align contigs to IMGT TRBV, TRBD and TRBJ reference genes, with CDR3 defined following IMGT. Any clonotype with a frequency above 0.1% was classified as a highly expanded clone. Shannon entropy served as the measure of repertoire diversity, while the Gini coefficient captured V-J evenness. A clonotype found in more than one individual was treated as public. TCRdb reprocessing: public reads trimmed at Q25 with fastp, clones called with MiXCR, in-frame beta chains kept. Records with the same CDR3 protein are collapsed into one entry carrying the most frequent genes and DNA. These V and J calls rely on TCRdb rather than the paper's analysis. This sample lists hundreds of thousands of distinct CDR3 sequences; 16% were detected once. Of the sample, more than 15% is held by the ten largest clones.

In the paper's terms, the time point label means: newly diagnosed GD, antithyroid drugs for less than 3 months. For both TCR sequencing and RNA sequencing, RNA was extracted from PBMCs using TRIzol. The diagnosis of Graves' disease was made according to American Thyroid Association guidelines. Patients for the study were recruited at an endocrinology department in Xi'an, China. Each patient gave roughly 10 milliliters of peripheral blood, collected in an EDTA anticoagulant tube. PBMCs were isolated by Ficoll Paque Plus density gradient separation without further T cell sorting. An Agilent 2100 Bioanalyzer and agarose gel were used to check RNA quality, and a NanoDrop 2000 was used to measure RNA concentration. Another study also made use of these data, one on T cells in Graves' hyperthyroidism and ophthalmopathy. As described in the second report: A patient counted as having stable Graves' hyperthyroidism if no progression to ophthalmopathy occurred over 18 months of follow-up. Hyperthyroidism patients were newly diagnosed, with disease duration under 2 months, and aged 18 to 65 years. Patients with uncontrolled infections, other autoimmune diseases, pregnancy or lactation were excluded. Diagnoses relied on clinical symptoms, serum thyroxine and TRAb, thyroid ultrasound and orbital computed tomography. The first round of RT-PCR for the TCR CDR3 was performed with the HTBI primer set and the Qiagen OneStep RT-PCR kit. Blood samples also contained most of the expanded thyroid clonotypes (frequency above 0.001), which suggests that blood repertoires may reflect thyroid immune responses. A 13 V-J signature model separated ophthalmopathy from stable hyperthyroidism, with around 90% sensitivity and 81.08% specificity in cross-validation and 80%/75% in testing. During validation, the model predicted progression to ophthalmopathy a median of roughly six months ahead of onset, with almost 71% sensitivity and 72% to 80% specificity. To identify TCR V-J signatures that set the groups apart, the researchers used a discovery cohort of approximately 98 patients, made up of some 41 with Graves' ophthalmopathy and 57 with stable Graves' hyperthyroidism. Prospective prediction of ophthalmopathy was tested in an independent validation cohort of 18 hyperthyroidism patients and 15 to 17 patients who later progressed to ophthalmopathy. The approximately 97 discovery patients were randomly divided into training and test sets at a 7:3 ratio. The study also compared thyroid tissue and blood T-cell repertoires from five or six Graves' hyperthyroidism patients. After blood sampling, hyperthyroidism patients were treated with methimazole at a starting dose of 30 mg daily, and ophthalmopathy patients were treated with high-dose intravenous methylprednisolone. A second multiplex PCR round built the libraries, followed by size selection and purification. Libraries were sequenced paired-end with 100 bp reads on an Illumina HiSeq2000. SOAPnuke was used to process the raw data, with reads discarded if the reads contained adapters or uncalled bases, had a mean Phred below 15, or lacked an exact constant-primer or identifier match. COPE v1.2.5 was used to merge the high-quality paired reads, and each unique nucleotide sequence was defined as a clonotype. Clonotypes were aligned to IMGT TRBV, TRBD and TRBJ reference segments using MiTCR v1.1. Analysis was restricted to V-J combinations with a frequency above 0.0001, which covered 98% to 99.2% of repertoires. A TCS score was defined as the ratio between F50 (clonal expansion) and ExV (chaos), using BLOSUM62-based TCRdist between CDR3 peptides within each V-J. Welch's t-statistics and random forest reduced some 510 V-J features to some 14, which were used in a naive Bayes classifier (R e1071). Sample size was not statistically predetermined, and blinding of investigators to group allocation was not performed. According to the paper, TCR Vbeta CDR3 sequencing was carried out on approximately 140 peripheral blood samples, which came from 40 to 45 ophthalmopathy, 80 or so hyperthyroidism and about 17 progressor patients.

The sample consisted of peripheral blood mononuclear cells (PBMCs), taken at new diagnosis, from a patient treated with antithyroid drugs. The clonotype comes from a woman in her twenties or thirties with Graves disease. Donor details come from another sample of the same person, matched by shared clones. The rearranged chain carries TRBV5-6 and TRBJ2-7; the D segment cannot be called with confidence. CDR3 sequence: CASSLNSLYEQYF. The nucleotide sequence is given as TGTGCCAGCAGCTTGAACTCCCTCTACGAGCAGTACTTC.